These 3 T cell receptor beta chains share one sample of origin, sequenced in a study of blood T cell repertoires in COVID-19. Measured with immunoSEQ multiplex PCR; TCRdb has only the in-frame clones, and not every one. Here the sample spans 160,000 or so clones, around nine tenths being singletons. The sequenced sample was peripheral blood. The receptors were sampled from a man aged 60 to 69 with active or convalescent COVID-19.

The genes are TRBV5-1 and TRBJ1-1, with 10 bases fitting TRBD1. The V gene's germline CDR1 is SGHRS and CDR2 YFSETQ. Trimming at V came to 2 bases and at J to 0 bases, leaving 4 bases not matched to a gene. The CDR3 length is 16 residues. The CDR3, as DNA: TGCGCCAGCAGCTTAGGGACAGGGGTGGTGAACACTGAAGCTTTCTTT. Its translation: CASSLGTGVVNTEAFF.

The chain recombines TRBV29-1 with TRBJ1-2, with 11 bases lining up with TRBD1. There are 14 residues in the CDR3. Per the germline V gene, CDR1 is SQVTM and CDR2 is ANQGSEA. Trimming at V came to 3 bases and at J to 7 bases, leaving 7 bases not matched to a gene. CDR3 coding DNA: TGCAGCGTTGATCTTGGACAGGGGGCGGGTGGCTACACCTTC. Translating gives CSVDLGQGAGGYTF.

J is TRBJ2-7 and V is TRBV6-5; 10 bases line up with TRBD1. Looked up from germline, CDR1 is MNHEY and CDR2 is SVGAGI. After removal of 3 bases from V and 4 bases from J, the junction contained 6 bases not matched to a gene. CDR3 size: 15 residues. CDR3 residues: CASSYKSGQGYEQYF. CDR3 in DNA: TGTGCCAGCAGTTATAAATCGGGACAGGGGTACGAGCAGTACTTC.